These 32 T cell receptor beta chains share one sample of origin, sequenced in a study of T cell changes during pregnancy in multiple sclerosis (dated by TCRdb to the late 2010s). Libraries were prepared through the immunoSEQ multiplex PCR assay. TCRdb carries this immuneACCESS record with in-frame sequences only. Its versions omit some clonotypes, under half of them owing to an unresolved V gene in the studies checked, with the rest unexplained. Counted in this sample were some 87,000 clones; approximately 90% of them appeared once. The ten most abundant clones make up 0.2% to 0.25% of the sample. This material consisted of CD4+ T cells from peripheral blood mononuclear cells, taken before pregnancy. These receptors all stem from a female donor with multiple sclerosis, enrolled in a pregnancy study.

J is TRBJ2-5 and V is TRBV5-1; D call uncertain. V dropped 6 bases and J dropped 5 bases, with 8 bases sitting between them. Looked up from germline, CDR1 is SGHRS and CDR2 is YFSETQ. This CDR3 has 11 residues. The CDR3 DNA reads TGCGCCAGCACGGTTTCGGAGACCCAGTACTTC. This translates into CASTVSETQYF.

The chain links TRBV6-1 to TRBJ1-1, with no clear D. CDR3 length equals 17 residues. Germline V gene lookup returns CDR1 MNHNS and CDR2 SASEGT. Trimming cost V 4 bases and J 0 bases, with 18 bases left between them. The CDR3 sequence: CASSALFETEMNTEAFF. Here the CDR3 DNA reads TGTGCCAGCAGTGCGTTATTTGAAACAGAGATGAACACTGAAGCTTTCTTT.

The J gene is TRBJ1-4, the V gene TRBV5-1; 7 bases are shared with TRBD1. The V and J ends lost 4 bases and 4 bases, in that order; junction bases with no gene match: 13. Germline loops: CDR1 SGHRS, CDR2 YFSETQ. CDR3 size: 17 residues. The CDR3 DNA reads TGCGCCAGCAGCCAAGGGGACAGTCCGAAGGGTAATGAAAAACTGTTTTTT. Amino acid sequence: CASSQGDSPKGNEKLFF.

This chain uses TRBV28 with TRBJ2-1, with a possible D match to TRBD1 (5 bases). Germline-derived CDR1 and CDR2 are MDHEN and SYDVKM. CDR3 length equals 13 residues. With 2 bases removed from V and 10 bases from J, the gap between germline ends came to 12 bases. CDR3 bases: TGTGCCAGCAGTTTAACTCAGGGTCCGGAGCAGTTCTTC. The encoded protein is CASSLTQGPEQFF. The full variable domain, rest sourced from reference TRBV28 and TRBJ2-1, is DVKVTQSSRYLVKRTGEKVFLECVQDMDHENMFWYRQDPGLGLRLIYFSYDVKMKEKGDIPEGYSVSREKKERFSLILESASTNQTSMYLCASSLTQGPEQFFGPGTRLTVL.

The rearrangement joins TRBV5-1 to TRBJ1-1; no reliable D call. The germline V gene has CDR1 SGHRS and CDR2 YFSETQ. V lost 0 bases, J lost 6 bases, and 9 bases lay in between. CDR3 size: 13 residues. CDR3 in DNA: TGCGCCAGCAGCTTGGAGTTGTACTCTGAAGCTTTCTTT. Protein sequence: CASSLELYSEAFF. The whole variable domain, remainder taken from reference TRBV5-1 and TRBJ1-1, is KAGVTQTPRYLIKTRGQQVTLSCSPISGHRSVSWYQQTPGQGLQFLFEYFSETQRNKGNFPGRFSGRQFSNSRSEMNVSTLELGDSALYLCASSLELYSEAFFGQGTRLTVV.

The chain couples TRBV4-2 to TRBJ1-3, with a possible D match to TRBD1 (5 bases). With 5 bases removed from V and 0 bases from J, the gap between germline ends came to 11 bases. The CDR3 is 15 amino acids. Germline assignment: CDR1 LGHNA and CDR2 YNFKEQ. The CDR3 region is CASSKDILSGNTIYF. In nucleotides, the CDR3 is TGTGCCAGCAGCAAGGACATTCTCTCTGGAAACACCATATATTTT.

The chain links TRBV21-1 to TRBJ2-7; TRBD2, the table's D call, lacks a check against the DNA. TRBV21-1 is termed a pseudogene. The CDR3 is 16 residues long. The CDR3 here is CARQTSGRTRHDEQYF. The CDR3 region has the DNA TGTGCCAGGCAGACTAGCGGGAGGACCCGTCACGACGAGCAGTACTTC.

V is TRBV6-4 and J is TRBJ2-6, with TRBD1 matching 9 bases. Germline CDR1 and CDR2: MRHNA and SNTAGT. The length of the CDR3 is 17 residues. V shed 4 bases and J 0 bases; nucleotides not matched to a gene: 4. The chain's CDR3 is CASSAGTGYSGANVLTF. The DNA of the CDR3 is TGTGCCAGCAGTGCCGGGACAGGGTACTCTGGGGCCAACGTCCTGACTTTC.

The chain has TRBV19 and TRBJ1-1; TRBD1 matches 9 bases. CDR1 is LNHDA and CDR2 is SQIVND in the germline V gene (reference sequence). V lost 1 base to trimming and J lost 6 bases; unmatched junction nucleotides: 3. The CDR3 length is 14 residues. DNA of the CDR3: TGTGCCAGTAGTATAGGGGGACAGGGCTCTGAAGCTTTCTTT. Translated, it gives CASSIGGQGSEAFF.

The chain joins TRBV19 to TRBJ1-1, with D perhaps matching TRBD1 (6 bases). Germline assignment: CDR1 LNHDA and CDR2 SQIVND (reference sequence). The CDR3 spans 15 residues. The V and J ends lost 4 bases and 1 base respectively, with 13 bases between them. CDR3 residues: CASSRGGQKNTEAFF. CDR3 bases: TGTGCCAGTAGTAGGGGTGGACAGAAGAACACTGAAGCTTTCTTT.

This clone is a singleton in its sample. V gene TRBV7-6 combines with J gene TRBJ1-1, with 8 bases fitting TRBD1. CDR1 and CDR2 from the germline V gene are SGHVS and FNYEAQ. The CDR3 covers 17 residues. The J segment lost 1 base and the V segment lost 4 bases, leaving 11 bases of the junction unmatched. CDR3 sequence (DNA): TGTGCCAGCAGCTCGGCCTTTGGGACAGGTTGGAACACTGAAGCTTTCTTT. Its translation: CASSSAFGTGWNTEAFF.

This chain joins TRBV19 and TRBJ2-7; a possible D gene is TRBD2 (6 bases). This CDR3 contains 14 residues. Per the germline V gene, CDR1 is LNHDA and CDR2 is SQIVND (reference sequence). Trimming left V 3 bases short and J 2 bases short, with 11 bases between. The chain's CDR3 is CASSMSGGPYEQYF. CDR3 coding DNA: TGTGCCAGTAGTATGTCCGGGGGTCCCTACGAGCAGTACTTC.

This clone showed up just once. V usage is TRBV11-2 and J usage is TRBJ2-1, with D possibly being TRBD2 (6 bases). Looked up from germline, CDR1 is SGHAT and CDR2 is FQNNGV. This CDR3 region has 11 residues. The germline V and J ends were trimmed by 7 bases and 10 bases, with 11 bases remaining between them. CDR3 residues: CASTAGSEQFF. DNA of the CDR3: TGTGCCAGCACGGCGGGGTCAGAGCAGTTCTTC.

The rearrangement joins TRBV19 to TRBJ2-3; D is possibly TRBD1 (6 bases). V was clipped by 8 bases and J by 4 bases, with 16 bases between them. The germline V gene encodes CDR1 LNHDA and CDR2 SQIVND (reference sequence). The CDR3 runs 14 residues. The CDR3 reads CASATGIFADTQYF. CDR3 nucleotide sequence: TGTGCCAGTGCGACAGGTATATTCGCAGATACGCAGTATTTT.

V gene TRBV6-1 combines with J gene TRBJ1-5, with D unresolved. This CDR3 comprises 14 residues. The V end was cut by 5 bases, the J end by 1 base, with 9 bases between. Germline V gene data show CDR1 as MNHNS and CDR2 as SASEGT. The CDR3 DNA sequence: TGTGCCAGCAGTCCCTCCGGGAGCAATCAGCCCCAGCATTTT. Its protein is CASSPSGSNQPQHF.

The chain has TRBV18 and TRBJ2-7; TRBD1 aligns across 7 bases. CDR3 size: 15 residues. Unmatched junction bases numbered 12, after V lost 6 bases and J lost 4 bases. CDR1 and CDR2 (germline): KGHSH, LQKENI. CDR3 in amino acids: CASSPTRQGRYEQYF. The CDR3 coding sequence is TGTGCCAGCTCTCCTACAAGACAGGGACGGTACGAGCAGTACTTC.

The V gene is TRBV5-4, the J gene TRBJ2-7; possibly TRBD2 for D (6 bases). Trimming took off 5 bases at V and 2 bases at J, with 17 bases between the two ends. The CDR3 extends over 15 amino acids. CDR1 SGHNT and CDR2 YYREEE come from the germline V gene (reference sequence). CDR3 DNA sequence: TGTGCCAGCAGTTCGGGGGTGATCCCAGCCTACGAGCAGTACTTC. This translates into CASSSGVIPAYEQYF.

This chain uses TRBV7-8 with TRBJ2-1; 8 positions match TRBD1. Germline V gene sequence: CDR1 SGHVS, CDR2 FQNEAQ. J was trimmed by 8 bases and V by 1 base; bases with no gene match: 10. This CDR3 comprises 16 residues. The CDR3: CASSLGVGQGSYEQFF. CDR3 nucleotide sequence: TGTGCCAGCAGCTTAGGGGTAGGACAGGGTTCATATGAGCAGTTCTTC. Drawing the rest from reference TRBV7-8 and TRBJ2-1, the complete variable domain is GAGVSQSPRYKVAKRGQDVALRCDPISGHVSLFWYQQALGQGPEFLTYFQNEAQLDKSGLPSDRFFAERPEGSVSTLKIQRTQQEDSAVYLCASSLGVGQGSYEQFFGPGTRLTVL.

The gene calls are TRBV28 and TRBJ1-5, with D hard to call. This CDR3 is 14 amino acids long. The V gene's germline CDR1 is MDHEN and CDR2 SYDVKM. Trimming removed 5 bases at V and 1 base at J, with 9 bases between. The DNA of the CDR3 is TGTGCCAGCAGTCCCCTACAGAGCAATCAGCCCCAGCATTTT. Translating gives CASSPLQSNQPQHF.

The CDR3 nucleotides are TGTGCCAGCAGCTGGAGCTCCTACAATGAGCAGTTCTTC. Translation gives CASSWSSYNEQFF. This sequence joins TRBV7-2 and TRBJ2-1; D is unresolved. V was clipped by 4 bases and J by 0 bases, with 4 bases between them. The germline V gene encodes CDR1 SGHTA and CDR2 FQGNSA. The CDR3 has 13 residues.

The V and J genes are TRBV28 and TRBJ1-2, with 8 bases fitting TRBD1. The V gene's germline CDR1 is MDHEN and CDR2 SYDVKM. The CDR3 runs 13 residues. V was pared by 7 bases and J by 7 bases, with 8 bases of the junction left unmatched. CDR3 DNA: TGTGCCAGCACCTTACAGGGGGGTTTTGGCTACACCTTC. It specifies CASTLQGGFGYTF.

V and J are TRBV4-1 and TRBJ2-1, with 9 bases that match TRBD2. After removal of 0 bases from V and 10 bases from J, the junction contained 10 bases not matched to a gene. In germline, CDR1 is MGHRA, CDR2 YSYEKL. The CDR3 totals 16 residues. Here the CDR3 reads CASSQDFAGGPREQFF. Here the CDR3 DNA reads TGCGCCAGCAGCCAAGATTTCGCGGGGGGGCCTAGGGAGCAGTTCTTC.

CDR3 nucleotide sequence: TGTGCCAGCAGCGCAGCACTCAGGATCAATGAGCAGTTCTTC. Its translation is CASSAALRINEQFF. The V call is TRBV27, the J call TRBJ2-1; no clear D gene. Trimming removed 6 bases at V and 6 bases at J, with 15 bases between. Germline V lookup: CDR1 MNHEY, CDR2 SMNVEV (reference sequence). This CDR3 is built from 14 residues.

The chain links TRBV7-3 to TRBJ1-3; D might be TRBD1 (5 bases). The germline V and J ends were trimmed by 0 bases and 0 bases, with 9 bases remaining between them. The CDR3 length is 16 residues. Germline V lookup: CDR1 SGHTA, CDR2 FQGTGA. Written as DNA, the CDR3 is TGTGCCAGCAGCTTAACGGCAGGGCTCTCTGGAAACACCATATATTTT. Translated: CASSLTAGLSGNTIYF.

The J gene is TRBJ2-5, the V gene TRBV6-5; 8 nucleotides agree with TRBD1. The CDR3 is made up of 14 amino acids. CDR1 MNHEY and CDR2 SVGAGI come from the germline V gene. The ends lost 6 bases at V and 2 bases at J; junction bases unmatched: 5. This CDR3 reads CASRRNRGQETQYF. CDR3 sequence (DNA): TGTGCCAGCAGGCGAAACAGGGGGCAAGAGACCCAGTACTTC.

This clone was observed a few times. The chain employs TRBV5-1 and TRBJ2-3; 9 nucleotides agree with TRBD1. Germline CDR1 is SGHRS and CDR2 is YFSETQ. The CDR3 has 14 residues. The junction had 1 base not matched to a gene; V was cut back by 2 bases and J by 3 bases. CDR3 protein: CASSLQGATDTQYF. CDR3 bases: TGCGCCAGCAGCTTACAGGGGGCGACAGATACGCAGTATTTT.

V gene TRBV27 combines with J gene TRBJ2-5, with 13 bases that match TRBD2. CDR3 length equals 19 residues. In germline, CDR1 is MNHEY, CDR2 SMNVEV (reference sequence). Trimming took 4 bases from V and 5 from J; bases not matched to a gene: 16. The CDR3 loop is CASSSYSPGLAGELETQYF. The CDR3, as DNA: TGTGCCAGCAGTTCCTATTCTCCTGGACTAGCGGGAGAGTTGGAGACCCAGTACTTC.

The sample holds one count of this clone. The chain links TRBV7-2 to TRBJ2-3; 10 bases are a match to TRBD2. CDR3 length equals 16 residues. CDR1 is SGHTA and CDR2 is FQGNSA in the germline V gene. J gave up 3 bases and V 8 bases, and 11 bases lay outside the gene matches. The CDR3, as DNA: TGTGCCAGCGGTTGGGGTAGCGGGGGGAGAACAGATACGCAGTATTTT. It is translated as CASGWGSGGRTDTQYF.

The chain couples TRBV9 to TRBJ1-4, with 9 bases that match TRBD1. J was trimmed by 8 bases and V by 4 bases; bases with no gene match: 9. The CDR3 is 15 residues long. CDR1 and CDR2 from the germline V gene are SGDLS and YYNGEE. For the CDR3, the DNA is TGTGCCAGCAGCCCAGGGGACAGGGTAGTCGAAAAACTGTTTTTT. Its protein product is CASSPGDRVVEKLFF.

The chain couples TRBV5-1 to TRBJ2-7; D is possibly TRBD2 (7 bases). Germline lookup yields CDR1 SGHRS and CDR2 YFSETQ. V was cut by 4 bases and J by 6 bases, with 11 bases left in between. The CDR3 loop spans 12 amino acids. This CDR3 reads CASSLRGGEQYF. The CDR3, as DNA: TGCGCCAGCAGCCTGAGGGGGGGCGAGCAGTACTTC.

The chain recombines TRBV6-5 with TRBJ1-1; D remains ambiguous. Germline CDR1 MNHEY, CDR2 SVGAGI. The CDR3 runs to 12 residues. V lost 2 bases to trimming and J lost 5 bases, with 6 bases between them. Here the CDR3 DNA reads TGTGCCAGCAGTTACGGCGGAACTGAAGCTTTCTTT. It codes for CASSYGGTEAFF.

The chain joins TRBV7-9 to TRBJ2-1; D not resolved. The germline V gene has CDR1 SEHNR and CDR2 FQNEAQ (reference sequence). The V and J ends lost 1 base and 5 bases respectively, with 9 bases between them. The CDR3 extends over 14 amino acids. DNA for the CDR3: TGTGCCAGCAGCTTAGGATCAGGCAACAATGAGCAGTTCTTC. Its protein product is CASSLGSGNNEQFF.